This T cell receptor (beta chain) was profiled in a study of technical replicates of blood from a handful of donors. Germline V lookup: CDR1 SGHTA, CDR2 FQGTGA. V was clipped by 5 bases and J by 4 bases, with 14 bases between them. The CDR3 extends over 15 amino acids. Profiling relied on immunoSEQ multiplex PCR, and the TCRdb table lists in-frame clones only, not all of them. The data contain tens of thousands of clones, around 90% of them seen just once; the ten biggest clones take up about 0.35%. This clonotype was obtained from a human donor in good health. Some clones in this sample may be carry-over from other donors' samples. The sequenced sample was T cells isolated from PBMCs. The V and J genes are TRBV7-3 and TRBJ2-2; D is unresolved. This CDR3 is CASSPRLGSTGELFF. CDR3 in DNA: TGTGCCAGCAGCCCGAGACTGGGTAGCACCGGGGAGCTGTTTTTT.